These 23 T cell receptor beta chains were all obtained from the same sample, sequenced in a study of blood T cell repertoires in COVID-19. Clones were sequenced by immunoSEQ multiplex PCR, and TCRdb holds only the in-frame ones, with some missing. The table has over 45,000 clones, over 80% seen once. Sequenced input: peripheral blood. The source is a woman aged 55 to 70 with active or convalescent COVID-19.

The chain has TRBV6-1 and TRBJ2-7, with a weak D call TRBD1 (5 bases). In germline, CDR1 is MNHNS, CDR2 SASEGT. The CDR3 has 11 amino acids. V lost 2 bases to trimming and J lost 6 bases, with 5 bases between them. In DNA, the CDR3 is TGTGCCAGCAGTGAAAGGGGCGAGCAGTACTTC. It codes for CASSERGEQYF.

This chain connects TRBV4-1 to TRBJ2-5, with 7 positions matching TRBD1. Trimming cost V 4 bases and J 5 bases; bases outside gene matches: 7. CDR3 length: 14 amino acids. Germline CDR1 MGHRA, CDR2 YSYEKL. The CDR3 reads CASSPRGGGETQYF. The CDR3 DNA sequence: TGCGCCAGCAGCCCCCGAGGGGGCGGCGAGACCCAGTACTTC.

V and J are TRBV27 and TRBJ1-6, with D possibly being TRBD1 (6 bases). From germline, CDR1 is MNHEY and CDR2 SMNVEV (reference sequence). CDR3 length: 16 residues. V gave up 0 bases and J gave up 9 bases, with 15 bases separating them. The CDR3 loop reads CASSLSKVGQSSPLHF. In DNA form, the CDR3 reads TGTGCCAGCAGTTTATCGAAGGTAGGACAGTCTTCACCCCTCCACTTT.

The chain combines TRBV5-1 with TRBJ2-1; D unresolved. The germline V gene encodes CDR1 SGHRS and CDR2 YFSETQ. The CDR3 sequence is 12 residues long. Trimming took 5 bases from V and 4 from J, leaving 7 bases between them. The CDR3 nucleotides read TGCGCCAGCAGTTATAATTACAATGAGCAGTTCTTC. Protein product: CASSYNYNEQFF.

The chain employs TRBV25-1 and TRBJ2-1; TRBD2 matches 12 bases. Germline values: CDR1 MGHDK, CDR2 SYGVNS. With V trimmed by 4 bases and J by 5 bases, 3 bases remained unmatched. CDR3 length equals 15 residues. Here the CDR3 reads CASSATSGRHNEQFF. The CDR3, as DNA: TGTGCCAGCAGTGCGACTAGCGGGAGACACAATGAGCAGTTCTTC. The full variable domain, with the rest looked up from reference TRBV25-1 and TRBJ2-1, is EADIYQTPRYLVIGTGKKITLECSQTMGHDKMYWYQQDPGMELHLIHYSYGVNSTEKGDLSSESTVSRIRTEHFPLTLESARPSHTSQYLCASSATSGRHNEQFFGPGTRLTVL.

This clone has just one count. V usage is TRBV13 and J usage is TRBJ1-2; no clear D gene. Trimming cost V 1 base and J 8 bases, with 14 bases left between them. From germline, CDR1 is PRHDT and CDR2 FYEKMQ (reference sequence). The CDR3 contains 14 residues. CDR3 amino acids: CASSLVTSGRGYTF. The CDR3 DNA reads TGTGCCAGCAGCTTAGTTACAAGCGGTCGAGGCTACACCTTC.

The chain has TRBV7-9 and TRBJ2-3; TRBD2 agrees at 14 bases. Per germline, CDR1 SEHNR and CDR2 FQNEAQ (reference sequence). The CDR3 has 17 amino acids. The J segment lost 2 bases and the V segment lost 5 bases, leaving 6 bases of the junction unmatched. The CDR3 sequence is CASSRGLAGAFTDTQYF. As DNA, the CDR3 is TGTGCCAGCAGCCGGGGACTAGCGGGGGCCTTCACAGATACGCAGTATTTT.

This chain connects TRBV6-5 to TRBJ1-5, with 9 bases lining up with TRBD1. Germline trimming cut 0 bases from V and 6 bases from J; bases unmatched to any gene: 6. The CDR3 loop spans 16 amino acids. Germline V gene lookup returns CDR1 MNHEY and CDR2 SVGAGI. CDR3 sequence reads: CASSYSGTGSAQPQHF. CDR3 sequence (DNA): TGTGCCAGCAGTTACTCCGGGACAGGGTCGGCTCAGCCCCAGCATTTT.

This clone has only one observation. This chain links TRBV29-1 with TRBJ1-5; 12 bases map to TRBD1. The length of the CDR3 is 15 residues. CDR1 is SQVTM, CDR2 ANQGSEA, per germline. Trimming cost V 2 bases and J 6 bases; bases outside gene matches: 5. The CDR3 coding sequence is TGCAGCGTTGAAATAGGGACAGGGGGCAGTCAGCCCCAGCATTTT. Its protein is CSVEIGTGGSQPQHF.

This chain uses TRBV28 with TRBJ2-7, with TRBD1 matching over 10 bases. Trimming took 7 bases from V and 6 from J; bases not matched to a gene: 6. CDR3 size: 13 residues. The germline gives CDR1 MDHEN, CDR2 SYDVKM. CDR3: CASTRQGAREQYF. CDR3 bases: TGTGCCAGCACCCGACAGGGGGCTCGCGAGCAGTACTTC.

The chain links TRBV4-2 to TRBJ1-6; 9 bases are a match to TRBD1. Germline values: CDR1 LGHNA, CDR2 YNFKEQ. With 0 bases clipped from V and 8 bases from J, the junction kept 5 bases outside the gene matches. The CDR3 sequence is 16 residues long. The CDR3 DNA follows: TGTGCCAGCAGCCAAGACCGGGACAGGGTGGATTCACCCCTCCACTTT. It translates to CASSQDRDRVDSPLHF.

The rearrangement joins TRBV24-1 to TRBJ2-7; perhaps TRBD1 as D (6 bases). Germline V lookup: CDR1 KGHDR, CDR2 SFDVKD. There are 15 residues in the CDR3. V was shortened by 2 bases and J by 2 bases, with 12 bases between the two germline ends. The CDR3 DNA reads as TGTGCCACCAGTGATTCTGGGCAGGGGACCTACGAGCAGTACTTC. This gives the protein CATSDSGQGTYEQYF.

The genes are TRBV28 and TRBJ1-3; no firm D call. Trimming left V 3 bases short and J 2 bases short, with 8 bases between. In germline, CDR1 is MDHEN, CDR2 SYDVKM. This CDR3 spans 14 amino acids. This chain's CDR3 is CASSFKPAGNTIYF. The CDR3 nucleotides read TGTGCCAGCAGTTTTAAACCGGCTGGAAACACCATATATTTT.

The V call is TRBV6-5, the J call TRBJ2-3, with 7 positions matching TRBD1. Germline V gives CDR1 MNHEY, CDR2 SVGAGI. Trimming removed 6 bases from V and 6 bases from J; junction bases left unmatched: 9. CDR3 length: 14 residues. The CDR3 loop reads CASRRTGREDTQYF. CDR3 coding DNA: TGTGCCAGCAGGAGGACAGGCCGTGAGGATACGCAGTATTTT.

This chain uses TRBV11-2 with TRBJ1-1, with unresolved D. Between the trimmed V and J ends, which lost 1 base and 3 bases, there was a span of 15 bases. CDR1 and CDR2 from the germline V gene are SGHAT and FQNNGV. The CDR3 covers 16 residues. The DNA of the CDR3 is TGTGCCAGCAGCTTAGTTGGCCAGAGGGCGGACACTGAAGCTTTCTTT. It is translated as CASSLVGQRADTEAFF.

The chain couples TRBV5-1 to TRBJ1-6, with TRBD1 matching 10 bases. The CDR3 is made up of 15 amino acids. V gave up 4 bases and J gave up 6 bases; unmatched junction bases: 4. CDR1 SGHRS and CDR2 YFSETQ come from the germline V gene. Here the CDR3 DNA reads TGCGCCAGCAGCACTGGACAGGGGGTTAATTCACCCCTCCACTTT. Protein product: CASSTGQGVNSPLHF.

The rearrangement joins TRBV3-1 (or the pseudogene TRBV3-2) to TRBJ2-3, with 13 bases fitting TRBD2. Germline trimming cut 2 bases from V and 10 bases from J; bases unmatched to any gene: 3. This CDR3 contains 14 residues. Germline V gives CDR1 LGHDT, CDR2 YNNKEL (reference sequence). The CDR3 protein is CASSQYTSGGAQYF. CDR3 bases: TGTGCCAGCAGCCAATATACTAGCGGGGGGGCGCAGTATTTT.

The genes are TRBV5-1 and TRBJ2-4; 10 nucleotides agree with TRBD2. Germline V gene lookup returns CDR1 SGHRS and CDR2 YFSETQ. The CDR3 is 18 residues long. V shed 4 bases and J 0 bases; nucleotides not matched to a gene: 10. CDR3 nucleotides: TGCGCCAGCAGCCAAAGCGGGAGGGCCAGTCCAGCCAAAAACATTCAGTACTTC. It specifies CASSQSGRASPAKNIQYF.

The chain combines TRBV28 with TRBJ2-3; the D is unclear. The germline V gene has CDR1 MDHEN and CDR2 SYDVKM. The CDR3 runs to 12 residues. V lost 5 bases to trimming and J lost 6 bases, with 9 bases between them. The DNA of the CDR3 is TGTGCCAGCAGTCCCTCCAGGGATACGCAGTATTTT. Amino acid sequence: CASSPSRDTQYF.

The chain carries TRBV30 and TRBJ2-7; D gene uncertain. CDR1 and CDR2 from the germline V gene are GTSNPN and SVGIG (reference sequence). The CDR3 spans 13 residues. V was cut by 0 bases and J by 4 bases, with 10 bases left in between. The DNA for the CDR3 is TGTGCCTGGAGTGTACGGGTTTGGTACGAGCAGTACTTC. It yields the protein CAWSVRVWYEQYF.

This chain connects TRBV30 to TRBJ1-4; D uncertain. The CDR3 loop spans 10 amino acids. Per germline, CDR1 GTSNPN and CDR2 SVGIG (reference sequence). V lost 3 bases and J lost 8, with 4 bases in between. The CDR3 loop is CAWRLEKLFF. Written as DNA, the CDR3 is TGTGCCTGGAGACTAGAAAAACTGTTTTTT.

The chain employs TRBV2 and TRBJ2-7, with TRBD2 matching over 8 bases. Germline V lookup: CDR1 SNHLY, CDR2 FYNNEI. V lost 8 bases and J lost 0; bases outside the gene matches: 6. The CDR3 length is 14 residues. CDR3 region: CASQPSGSSYEQYF. DNA for the CDR3: TGTGCCAGCCAACCTAGCGGGTCCTCCTACGAGCAGTACTTC.

V usage is TRBV7-8 and J usage is TRBJ1-6; a possible D gene is TRBD1 (6 bases). The germline V gene has CDR1 SGHVS and CDR2 FQNEAQ. Trimming took off 6 bases at V and 7 bases at J, with 16 bases between the two ends. The CDR3 runs to 15 residues. The CDR3 bases are TGTGCCAGCAGACGGGACATAAATCCAAATTCACCCCTCCACTTT. Its translation: CASRRDINPNSPLHF.